Sequencing of this T cell receptor beta chain was carried out in a study of CD8+ T cells in alopecia areata. The sequencing template was cDNA reverse transcribed from extracted RNA. Method: immunoSEQ multiplex PCR; TCRdb's copy keeps in-frame clones and lacks some. Of tens of thousands of clones in the sample, roughly 47% were seen once. General study findings and limits: Lesional scalp displayed greater clonality than normal scalp, most notably in alopecia totalis/universalis. Resident alphabeta T-cell populations of normal skin are likewise subject to sequencing in scalp samples.

Lesional scalp tissue (obtained by punch biopsy) and peripheral blood were collected from alopecia areata patients. About this clone itself: The antigen is not known.

The TCR originated in a human donor with alopecia areata. The sample consisted of NKG2D-high CD8+ T cells sorted from blood.

CDR3 region: CASSQPSRGYYEQYF. The CDR3 DNA reads as TGCGCCAGCAGCCAGCCAAGCAGGGGATATTACGAGCAGTACTTC. The chain uses TRBV4-1 and TRBJ2-7; D is perhaps TRBD1 (6 bases). This CDR3 region has 15 residues. V was cut by 3 bases and J by 4 bases, with 16 bases left in between. The germline V gene has CDR1 MGHRA and CDR2 YSYEKL.